Presented here are 17 T cell receptor beta chains from one specimen sequenced in a study of blood T cell repertoires in COVID-19. Clones were read by immunoSEQ multiplex PCR, and TCRdb kept only the in-frame ones, dropping some. Among about 180,000 clones, roughly three quarters were seen once, and the ten largest hold about 12%. The sequenced sample consisted of peripheral blood. The receptor set was obtained from a woman older than 75 with COVID-19, enrolled during active disease.

The chain uses TRBV11-2 and TRBJ1-3; 7 bases match TRBD1. J lost 1 base, V lost 4 bases, and 7 bases had no gene match. The CDR3 runs to 16 residues. CDR1 is SGHAT and CDR2 is FQNNGV in the germline V gene. The CDR3 DNA follows: TGTGCCAGCAGCTATTTGCAGGGGGGTTCTGGAAACACCATATATTTT. Protein product: CASSYLQGGSGNTIYF.

The chain combines TRBV11-2 with TRBJ1-5; 8 bases align to TRBD1. Germline V gene sequence: CDR1 SGHAT, CDR2 FQNNGV. CDR3 length: 14 residues. Unmatched junction bases numbered 5, after V lost 6 bases and J lost 4 bases. CDR3 residues: CASSLTGVNQPQHF. For the CDR3, the DNA is TGTGCCAGCAGTTTGACAGGGGTTAATCAGCCCCAGCATTTT.

This chain joins TRBV11-3 and TRBJ1-4; D perhaps matches TRBD1 (6 bases). The V gene's germline CDR1 is SGHNT and CDR2 YENEEA. The CDR3 spans 18 residues. The V end was cut by 4 bases, the J end by 0 bases, with 18 bases between. In nucleotides, the CDR3 is TGTGCCAGCAGCTCTTACGAGGACAGTCGCCCAACTAATGAAAAACTGTTTTTT. This sequence encodes CASSSYEDSRPTNEKLFF.

The chain recombines TRBV28 with TRBJ1-4; tentatively, D is TRBD1 (6 bases). This CDR3 is 16 amino acids long. V lost 6 bases and J lost 6, with 20 bases in between. Germline CDR1 is MDHEN and CDR2 is SYDVKM. As DNA, the CDR3 is TGTGCCAGCAGCCATTCCCCCAGGGGCGCTCATGAAAAACTGTTTTTT. Its protein is CASSHSPRGAHEKLFF.

V usage is TRBV7-2 and J usage is TRBJ2-7; D is unresolved. The CDR3 is made up of 12 amino acids. In germline, CDR1 is SGHTA, CDR2 FQGNSA. V gave up 2 bases and J gave up 6 bases, with 8 bases separating them. CDR3 nucleotide sequence: TGTGCCAGCAGCTTAACTTCTGGCGAGCAGTACTTC. It yields the protein CASSLTSGEQYF.

This clone was detected only a few times. The genes are TRBV7-9 and TRBJ2-3; TRBD2 matches 11 bases. Germline CDR1 is SEHNR and CDR2 is FQNEAQ (reference sequence). The length of the CDR3 is 17 residues. Trimming cost V 2 bases and J 4 bases; bases outside gene matches: 8. CDR3 amino acids: CASSLRVLAGGPDTQYF. Here the CDR3 DNA reads TGTGCCAGCAGCTTAAGAGTATTAGCGGGGGGGCCAGATACGCAGTATTTT. The full variable domain, rest sourced from reference TRBV7-9 and TRBJ2-3, is DTGVSQNPRHKITKRGQNVTFRCDPISEHNRLYWYRQTLGQGPEFLTYFQNEAQLEKSRLLSDRFSAERPKGSFSTLEIQRTEQGDSAMYLCASSLRVLAGGPDTQYFGPGTRLTVL.

This clone showed up just once. V and J are TRBV11-2 and TRBJ1-6, with D perhaps matching TRBD1 (5 bases). Deletions cut 6 bases from V and 0 bases from J, with 15 bases between. The CDR3 extends over 17 amino acids. Germline V gives CDR1 SGHAT, CDR2 FQNNGV. This chain's CDR3 is CASSPPRQSSYNSPLHF. The CDR3 coding sequence is TGTGCCAGCAGTCCCCCGAGACAGAGCTCCTATAATTCACCCCTCCACTTT.

The V gene is TRBV6-5, the J gene TRBJ2-2; D not certain. V dropped 8 bases and J dropped 0 bases, with 7 bases sitting between them. The CDR3 loop spans 13 amino acids. Germline lookup yields CDR1 MNHEY and CDR2 SVGAGI. The CDR3 DNA is TGTGCCAGCCGAGAGACGAACACCGGGGAGCTGTTTTTT. It translates to CASRETNTGELFF.

V gene TRBV2 combines with J gene TRBJ1-6; 7 nucleotides line up with TRBD1. This CDR3 has 16 amino acids. CDR1 and CDR2 (germline): SNHLY, FYNNEI. The V segment lost 10 bases and the J segment 0 bases; nucleotides outside the gene matches: 9. CDR3 nucleotides: TGTGCCATCACGACAGGGCTGAGCTCCTATAATTCACCCCTCCACTTT. Encoded protein: CAITTGLSSYNSPLHF.

The V and J genes are TRBV2 and TRBJ1-2, with TRBD1 matching over 9 bases. The CDR3 is 14 residues long. V shed 7 bases and J 2 bases; nucleotides not matched to a gene: 5. Per germline, CDR1 SNHLY and CDR2 FYNNEI. The CDR3 sequence is CASTLDRGNYGYTF. For the CDR3, the DNA is TGTGCCAGCACCCTGGACAGGGGAAACTATGGCTACACCTTC. Drawing the rest from reference TRBV2 and TRBJ1-2, the complete variable domain is EPEVTQTPSHQVTQMGQEVILRCVPISNHLYFYWYRQILGQKVEFLVSFYNNEISEKSEIFDDQFSVERPDGSNFTLKIRSTKLEDSAMYFCASTLDRGNYGYTFGSGTRLTVV.

The rearrangement links TRBV4-2 to TRBJ1-5; D call uncertain. The V gene lost 1 base and the J gene lost 2 bases, with 12 bases spanning the gap. The CDR3 is made up of 16 amino acids. Germline assignment: CDR1 LGHNA and CDR2 YNFKEQ. Here the CDR3 DNA reads TGTGCCAGCAGCCAAGTTGTCGCAGAAGGCAATCAGCCCCAGCATTTT. It codes for CASSQVVAEGNQPQHF.

The genes are TRBV6-5 and TRBJ1-2; possibly TRBD1 for D (6 bases). The CDR3 is made up of 14 amino acids. Germline CDR1 MNHEY, CDR2 SVGAGI. V gave up 4 bases and J gave up 2 bases, with 11 bases separating them. The CDR3 sequence is CASSFDRRNYGYTF. DNA for the CDR3: TGTGCCAGCAGTTTCGACAGGCGGAACTATGGCTACACCTTC.

This clone was counted at least ten times. The chain recombines TRBV6-2 or TRBV6-3 with TRBJ2-3; 11 bases are shared with TRBD2. V trimming: 5 bases; J trimming: 3 bases; junction bases outside the gene matches: 10. Germline CDR1 and CDR2: MNHEY and SVGEGT. This CDR3 is built from 17 residues. CDR3 in amino acids: CASSPLAGGPSTDTQYF. The DNA of the CDR3 is TGTGCCAGCAGTCCCCTAGCGGGAGGACCATCTACAGATACGCAGTATTTT.

This clone was counted once. The V gene is TRBV10-3, the J gene TRBJ1-1; D remains ambiguous. Germline CDR1 and CDR2: ENHRY and SYGVKD. V was clipped by 10 bases and J by 4 bases, with 22 bases between them. The length of the CDR3 is 15 residues. This chain's CDR3 is CATRPAPGSGTEAFF. DNA for the CDR3: TGTGCCACCAGGCCAGCCCCGGGGAGTGGCACTGAAGCTTTCTTT.

The chain links TRBV5-5 to TRBJ2-5; 9 bases fit TRBD2. The CDR3 totals 15 residues. CDR1 is SGHKS, CDR2 YYEKEE, per germline (reference sequence). V lost 0 bases and J lost 3; bases outside the gene matches: 3. The DNA for the CDR3 is TGTGCCAGCAGCTTGGAAGGGACTAGCAAAGAGACCCAGTACTTC. Its protein product is CASSLEGTSKETQYF.

The chain couples TRBV9 to TRBJ2-1; maybe TRBD2 (5 bases). This CDR3 spans 15 amino acids. Germline V gene data show CDR1 as SGDLS and CDR2 as YYNGEE. Deletions cut 1 base from V and 2 bases from J, with 10 bases between. In DNA form, the CDR3 reads TGTGCCAGCAGCGTATCGAGCGGAACCTACAATGAGCAGTTCTTC. Protein: CASSVSSGTYNEQFF. The variable domain in full, with the rest retrieved from reference TRBV9 and TRBJ2-1, is DSGVTQTPKHLITATGQRVTLRCSPRSGDLSVYWYQQSLDQGLQFLIQYYNGEERAKGNILERFSAQQFPDLHSELNLSSLELGDSALYFCASSVSSGTYNEQFFGPGTRLTVL.

The chain joins TRBV6-2 or TRBV6-3 to TRBJ2-7; D unresolved. The germline V gene has CDR1 MNHEY and CDR2 SVGEGT. V was trimmed by 3 bases and J by 4 bases, leaving 7 bases between them. This CDR3 contains 12 residues. The CDR3 reads CASSYAEYEQYF. The CDR3 DNA reads as TGTGCCAGCAGTTATGCGGAATACGAGCAGTACTTC.